This T cell receptor (beta chain) was recovered during a study of blood T cell repertoires in COVID-19. Overall study context: Italy, Spain and the United States were the sources of the convalescent and acute COVID-19 samples.

How the authors handled the data: Estimation of nucleated cell counts was performed using reference gene primer amplification. Some clones are missing from TCRdb's copy, which holds only in-frame ones; the method was immunoSEQ multiplex PCR. The D gene and trimming were derived from the DNA, and the V and J assignments and clone size from that table. The table shows fewer than 200,000 clones, with approximately 92% occurring only once. Seattle's enrolled individuals joined amid active infection and were then monitored longitudinally. This sequence was found in a man in his thirties or forties with COVID-19, enrolled during active disease. Material: peripheral blood.

CDR3 amino acids: CASSPRQALTNNEQFF. The CDR3 bases are TGTGCCAGCAGCCCGAGGCAGGCGCTGACTAACAATGAGCAGTTCTTC. The chain links TRBV7-6 to TRBJ2-1, with D perhaps matching TRBD2 (5 bases). V was trimmed by 5 bases and J by 5 bases, leaving 19 bases between them. CDR1 is SGHVS, CDR2 FNYEAQ, per germline. There are 16 residues in the CDR3.